What follows are 20 T cell receptor beta chains derived from one specimen sequenced in a study of T-cell reconstitution after alpha-beta-depleted transplantation in children. The TCRbeta library incorporated unique molecular identifiers. Each CDR3 protein is one row after TCRdb ran MiXCR on the PCR reads. The data hold around 600,000 distinct CDR3 sequences, with roughly a tenth observed a single time. The specimen was PBMCs from the stem cell graft donor, collected from the stem cell graft. The receptors shown here come from a human donor who donated a stem cell graft to a child with acute myeloid leukemia.

At least ten counts were recorded for this clonotype. The rearrangement links TRBV6-6 to TRBJ1-5, with no clear D. This CDR3 has 11 amino acids. From germline, CDR1 is MNHNY and CDR2 SVGAGI (reference sequence). The ends were cut back, 5 bases at V and 8 bases at J, with 7 bases in the middle. DNA for the CDR3: TGTGCCAGCAGTCAGGAAAAGCCCCAGCATTTT. Its protein product is CASSQEKPQHF.

V usage is TRBV7-9 and J usage is TRBJ1-2; 10 bases match TRBD1. CDR1 and CDR2 from the germline V gene are SEHNR and FQNEAQ (reference sequence). This CDR3 is built from 15 residues. V lost 5 bases, J lost 6 bases, and 9 bases stayed unmatched. CDR3 DNA: TGTGCCAGCAGCCCGGACCGACAGGGGGCCCATGGCTACACCTTC. Translated: CASSPDRQGAHGYTF.

This chain uses TRBV28 with TRBJ1-2; no definite D call. The germline V gene has CDR1 MDHEN and CDR2 SYDVKM. This CDR3 has 12 amino acids. Trimming left V 4 bases short and J 1 base short, with 4 bases between. CDR3 loop: CASSSLNYGYTF. The CDR3 DNA is TGTGCCAGCAGTTCCCTTAACTATGGCTACACCTTC.

This clonotype was counted a few times. The chain uses TRBV27 and TRBJ2-5, with TRBD2 identical over 12 bases. Trimming removed 4 bases from V and 4 bases from J; junction bases left unmatched: 4. CDR3 size: 15 residues. Germline CDR1 is MNHEY and CDR2 is SMNVEV (reference sequence). DNA for the CDR3: TGTGCCAGCAGTTCAGGACTAGCGGGACGAGAGACCCAGTACTTC. This encodes CASSSGLAGRETQYF.

This clonotype has just a few counts. The chain couples TRBV6-5 to TRBJ2-3; the match to TRBD2 covers 11 bases. This CDR3 comprises 17 residues. Germline V gene data show CDR1 as MNHEY and CDR2 as SVGAGI. V lost 1 base to trimming and J lost 6 bases; unmatched junction nucleotides: 9. For the CDR3, the DNA is TGTGCCAGCAGTTACTTGGGGCTAGCGGGAGGCGGTGATACGCAGTATTTT. The encoded protein is CASSYLGLAGGGDTQYF.

In its sample, this clonotype was seen many times. The chain has TRBV6-2 or TRBV6-3 and TRBJ2-5; 7 bases line up with TRBD2. V was clipped by 7 bases and J by 7 bases; unmatched bases: 9. Germline V gene sequence: CDR1 MNHEY, CDR2 SVGEGT. The CDR3 runs to 13 residues. CDR3 sequence reads: CASIRAGATTQYF. The CDR3 DNA sequence: TGTGCCAGCATTCGGGCGGGAGCAACGACCCAGTACTTC.

This clonotype was observed a handful of times. V usage is TRBV6-1 and J usage is TRBJ2-6; D not certain. V was shortened by 6 bases and J by 4 bases, with 7 bases between the two germline ends. The CDR3 contains 13 residues. Germline CDR1 MNHNS, CDR2 SASEGT. The DNA for the CDR3 is TGTGCCAGCAGGTGGACCGGGGCCAACGTCCTGACTTTC. Its translation is CASRWTGANVLTF.

This clonotype was seen more than once but under ten times. This chain joins TRBV12-3 or TRBV12-4 and TRBJ2-1, with D tentatively TRBD1 or TRBD2 (6 bases each). V lost 6 bases and J 0 bases, leaving 18 bases between the germline ends. This CDR3 comprises 17 residues. The CDR3 here is CASSPPGGRSSYNEQFF. CDR3 coding DNA: TGTGCCAGCAGCCCCCCCGGGGGCCGGAGCTCCTACAATGAGCAGTTCTTC.

This clonotype occurred a few times. This chain joins TRBV21-1 and TRBJ2-3; TRBD2 is the table's D call and was not checked against the DNA. TRBV21-1 is designated a pseudogene. This CDR3 comprises 19 residues. The CDR3 sequence is CASSKYGTSGSNSTDTQYF. In DNA form, the CDR3 reads TGTGCCAGCAGCAAATACGGGACTAGCGGGAGTAATAGCACAGATACGCAGTATTTT.

This clonotype has ten or more counts. The CDR3 region has the DNA TGCGCCAGCAGTTCCCAGGGGCAGACCTACAATGAGCAGTTCTTC. It encodes CASSSQGQTYNEQFF. The chain carries TRBV5-1 and TRBJ2-1; TRBD1 is a possible D gene (6 bases). With 5 bases removed from V and 2 bases from J, the gap between germline ends came to 14 bases. The CDR3 runs to 15 residues. Germline V gene sequence: CDR1 SGHRS, CDR2 YFSETQ. Full variable domain (remainder filled in from reference TRBV5-1 and TRBJ2-1): KAGVTQTPRYLIKTRGQQVTLSCSPISGHRSVSWYQQTPGQGLQFLFEYFSETQRNKGNFPGRFSGRQFSNSRSEMNVSTLELGDSALYLCASSSQGQTYNEQFFGPGTRLTVL.

This clonotype has a count of ten or more. V gene TRBV12-3 or TRBV12-4 combines with J gene TRBJ2-3; 7 positions agree with TRBD2. J lost 0 bases, V lost 5 bases, and 5 bases had no gene match. The CDR3 contains 15 residues. CDR3 nucleotide sequence: TGTGCCAGCAGTGGGTGGCGGGAGAGCACAGATACGCAGTATTTT. Translating gives CASSGWRESTDTQYF.

This clonotype has only a few counts. The chain couples TRBV5-4 to TRBJ2-1; D ambiguous. The CDR3 is made up of 13 amino acids. Germline loops: CDR1 SGHNT, CDR2 YYREEE (reference sequence). Between the trimmed V and J ends, which lost 0 bases and 10 bases, there was a span of 11 bases. The CDR3, as DNA: TGTGCCAGCAGCTTGGATCAGTTAGGCGAGCAGTTCTTC. Residues: CASSLDQLGEQFF. The complete variable domain, with remaining parts taken from reference TRBV5-4 and TRBJ2-1, reads ETGVTQSPTHLIKTRGQQVTLRCSSQSGHNTVSWYQQALGQGPQFIFQYYREEENGRGNFPPRFSGLQFPNYSSELNVNALELDDSALYLCASSLDQLGEQFFGPGTRLTVL.

This sequence joins TRBV5-1 and TRBJ2-1; the D is unclear. This CDR3 spans 13 amino acids. CDR1 SGHRS and CDR2 YFSETQ come from the germline V gene. V shed 2 bases and J shed 7 bases, with 10 bases lying between them. CDR3 sequence: CASSLAIGNEQFF. DNA of the CDR3: TGCGCCAGCAGCTTAGCCATTGGTAATGAGCAGTTCTTC.

This clonotype came up many times. The J gene is TRBJ2-2, the V gene TRBV25-1; D gene ambiguous. Germline V gene sequence: CDR1 MGHDK, CDR2 SYGVNS. The length of the CDR3 is 12 residues. V was clipped by 3 bases and J by 5 bases, with 4 bases between them. The CDR3 spells CASSESTGELFF. CDR3 sequence (DNA): TGTGCCAGCAGTGAGTCGACCGGGGAGCTGTTTTTT.

This clonotype was seen at least ten times. CDR3: CASSLSFGGDTEAFF. In DNA form, the CDR3 reads TGTGCCAGCAGTTTATCGTTCGGAGGGGACACTGAAGCTTTCTTT. The chain joins TRBV27 to TRBJ1-1, with D perhaps matching TRBD1 (5 bases). Germline V CDR1 and CDR2: MNHEY, SMNVEV (reference sequence). This CDR3 spans 15 amino acids. V lost 0 bases, J lost 3 bases, and 11 bases lay in between.

J is TRBJ1-5 and V is TRBV6-2 or TRBV6-3; no definite D call. The CDR3 sequence is 15 residues long. The V and J ends lost 6 bases and 4 bases respectively, with 16 bases between them. Germline V gene data show CDR1 as MNHEY and CDR2 as SVGEGT. CDR3 protein: CASRDSGIENQPQHF. The CDR3 DNA reads TGTGCCAGCAGGGATTCCGGGATTGAGAATCAGCCCCAGCATTTT.

V is TRBV6-1 and J is TRBJ2-2; the D gene is possibly TRBD1 (5 bases). The length of the CDR3 is 16 residues. Germline V gene sequence: CDR1 MNHNS, CDR2 SASEGT. V was pared by 6 bases and J by 2 bases, with 16 bases between. The CDR3: CASSVQAPPNTGELFF. The CDR3 region has the DNA TGTGCCAGCAGCGTACAGGCTCCTCCAAACACCGGGGAGCTGTTTTTT.

Of note for this clonotype: This could be a read error, since a much larger clone is one nucleotide away. In DNA, the CDR3 is TGTGCCAGCAGCTCTACGGGACAGATAAACAATAAGCAGTTCTTC. It translates to CASSSTGQINNKQFF. V usage is TRBV7-9 and J usage is TRBJ2-1, with 7 bases aligning to TRBD1. Germline assignment: CDR1 SEHNR and CDR2 FQNEAQ (reference sequence). The length of the CDR3 is 15 residues.

The table lists this clonotype with many counts. The genes are TRBV7-9 and TRBJ2-2; D unresolved. Germline values: CDR1 SEHNR, CDR2 FQNEAQ (reference sequence). V lost 7 bases and J 6 bases, leaving 12 bases between the germline ends. This CDR3 region has 13 residues. The CDR3 protein is CASILPASGELFF. CDR3 coding DNA: TGTGCCAGCATTCTACCCGCCTCCGGGGAGCTGTTTTTT.

This clonotype was seen a handful of times. The chain recombines TRBV28 with TRBJ1-5, with D unclear. The CDR3 is 15 amino acids. Trimming cost V 1 base and J 2 bases, with 9 bases left between them. Germline CDR1 MDHEN, CDR2 SYDVKM. The CDR3 sequence is CASSLFLGGNQPQHF. The CDR3 coding sequence is TGTGCCAGCAGTTTATTTTTGGGTGGCAATCAGCCCCAGCATTTT.